This TCR beta chain emerged from a study of shared clonotypes between healthy human individuals. About this clone itself: The target antigen is unknown.

Study-level points and caveats: What limited the represented genetic and exposure-history diversity was the small number of donors.

Terminally differentiated effector memory CD45RA+ cells were left out of the naive CD8 fraction, which was CD45RO-negative and positively selected for CCR7. Assay used: immunoSEQ multiplex PCR; TCRdb lists only in-frame clones, some missing. The sample contains around 2,000,000 clones, about 95% of which appear only once. The V gene end was trimmed by 3 bases and the J gene end by 5 bases; junction bases not matched to a gene: 9. This CDR3 has 16 amino acids. Germline loops: CDR1 PRHDT, CDR2 FYEKMQ (reference sequence). V and J are TRBV13 and TRBJ1-5; TRBD1 agrees at 8 bases. Sequencing was carried out using naive CD8+ T cells sorted from blood. This TCR derives from a man aged 18-30 years in good health. Here the CDR3 reads CASSFSRDRNDQPQHF. In DNA form, the CDR3 reads TGTGCCAGCAGCTTCTCCCGGGACAGGAACGATCAGCCCCAGCATTTT.